The 16 T cell receptor beta chains in this list originate from one sample, sequenced in a study of OX40 agonist ivuxolimab in advanced cancers. Method: immunoSEQ multiplex PCR; TCRdb's copy keeps in-frame clones and lacks some. Of roughly 73,000 clones listed, about four fifths are singletons. The sequencing here drew on CD4+ or CD8+ T cells sorted from blood, taken in a trial of the OX40 agonist ivuxolimab. The receptors originated from an adult with an advanced solid tumor such as melanoma, head and neck, liver or kidney cancer.

This clone has more than one count but fewer than ten. This chain uses TRBV9 with TRBJ1-3; D is possibly TRBD1 (6 bases). Germline CDR1 SGDLS, CDR2 YYNGEE. The CDR3 has 15 amino acids. The V and J ends lost 0 bases and 7 bases respectively, with 14 bases between them. CDR3 sequence reads: CASSVGPQGKNTIYF. CDR3 DNA: TGTGCCAGCAGCGTAGGGCCCCAGGGGAAGAACACCATATATTTT.

The V call is TRBV14, the J call TRBJ2-5; D is unresolved. V was cut by 1 base and J by 1 base, with 22 bases left in between. This CDR3 is built from 19 residues. The V gene's germline CDR1 is SGHDN and CDR2 FVKESK. The CDR3 reads CASSQVPLLAEKLQETQYF. The CDR3, as DNA: TGTGCCAGCAGCCAAGTCCCATTGTTGGCAGAAAAACTCCAAGAGACCCAGTACTTC.

This clone is termed medium-sized. The V gene is TRBV10-1, the J gene TRBJ2-7; maybe TRBD1 (6 bases). V was shortened by 3 bases and J by 2 bases, with 8 bases between the two germline ends. Germline V lookup: CDR1 WNHNN, CDR2 SYGVQD (reference sequence). This CDR3 has 13 residues. The chain's CDR3 is CASSENRAYEQYF. Here the CDR3 DNA reads TGCGCCAGCAGTGAAAACAGGGCCTACGAGCAGTACTTC.

This clone appeared once. V is TRBV7-2 and J is TRBJ2-1, with D possibly TRBD2 on 5 matching bases. Germline assignment: CDR1 SGHTA and CDR2 FQGNSA. This CDR3 spans 13 amino acids. The V end lost 0 bases, the J end lost 9 bases, and 9 bases lay between the germline ends. The CDR3 sequence: CASSLAGGSEQFF. Here the CDR3 DNA reads TGTGCCAGCAGCTTAGCTGGTGGGAGTGAGCAGTTCTTC.

The chain couples TRBV11-3 to TRBJ2-3, with TRBD2 as a possible D gene (6 bases). CDR1 and CDR2 (germline): SGHNT, YENEEA. The length of the CDR3 is 14 residues. The germline V and J ends were trimmed by 0 bases and 4 bases, with 8 bases remaining between them. The CDR3 protein is CASSLDGGSDTQYF. The CDR3, as DNA: TGTGCCAGCAGCTTAGACGGGGGTTCAGATACGCAGTATTTT.

This clone was counted once. The gene calls are TRBV7-2 and TRBJ1-1; TRBD1 aligns across 8 bases. Trimming at V came to 7 bases and at J to 4 bases, leaving 14 bases not matched to a gene. CDR1 is SGHTA and CDR2 is FQGNSA in the germline V gene. There are 16 residues in the CDR3. Written as DNA, the CDR3 is TGTGCCAGCACCAGGCGGCAGGGGGCGAGGGGCACTGAAGCTTTCTTT. Translated: CASTRRQGARGTEAFF.

V gene TRBV6-6 combines with J gene TRBJ2-1; 8 bases are shared with TRBD2. This CDR3 is 15 amino acids long. The J segment lost 9 bases and the V segment lost 5 bases, leaving 12 bases of the junction unmatched. Germline V gene data show CDR1 as MNHNY and CDR2 as SVGAGI (reference sequence). CDR3 protein: CASSPGTRATGEQFF. CDR3 bases: TGTGCCAGCAGTCCAGGGACTAGGGCCACGGGTGAGCAGTTCTTC.

The chain uses TRBV27 and TRBJ1-2; D is uncertain. CDR1 and CDR2 (germline): MNHEY, SMNVEV (reference sequence). The CDR3 extends over 13 amino acids. V was pared by 2 bases and J by 4 bases, with 8 bases between. CDR3 nucleotides: TGTGCCAGCAGTTTACTTGGAAGCTATGGCTACACCTTC. Translated, it gives CASSLLGSYGYTF.

The chain is built from TRBV11-2 and TRBJ1-5, with a weak D call TRBD1 (5 bases). Germline CDR1 reads SGHAT; CDR2 reads FQNNGV. This CDR3 spans 15 amino acids. Trimming pared 2 bases from V and 0 bases from J, leaving 8 bases between. The CDR3 DNA sequence: TGTGCCAGCAGCTTACGGGGGAATAGCAATCAGCCCCAGCATTTT. Translated, it gives CASSLRGNSNQPQHF. The variable domain in full, completed from reference TRBV11-2 and TRBJ1-5, reads EAGVAQSPRYKIIEKRQSVAFWCNPISGHATLYWYQQILGQGPKLLIQFQNNGVVDDSQLPKDRFSAERLKGVDSTLKIQPAKLEDSAVYLCASSLRGNSNQPQHFGDGTRLSIL.

The gene calls are TRBV5-1 and TRBJ2-3, with D perhaps TRBD1 (5 bases). V lost 0 bases to trimming and J lost 5 bases, with 13 bases between them. CDR1 and CDR2 (germline): SGHRS, YFSETQ. The length of the CDR3 is 15 residues. CDR3 region: CASSLAQGWGDTQYF. DNA for the CDR3: TGCGCCAGCAGCTTGGCTCAGGGATGGGGAGATACGCAGTATTTT.

The chain uses TRBV2 and TRBJ2-5; TRBD1 matches at 8 bases. The CDR3 totals 15 residues. Germline V gives CDR1 SNHLY, CDR2 FYNNEI. Unmatched junction bases numbered 9, after V lost 4 bases and J lost 5 bases. The CDR3 here is CASSADRGVWETQYF. Written as DNA, the CDR3 is TGTGCCAGCAGTGCTGACAGGGGAGTTTGGGAGACCCAGTACTTC.

The rearrangement uses TRBV5-1 and TRBJ2-3; 9 positions match TRBD2. CDR1 SGHRS and CDR2 YFSETQ come from the germline V gene. The CDR3 totals 15 residues. V was pared by 5 bases and J by 3 bases, with 7 bases of the junction left unmatched. The chain's CDR3 is CASRSGGPITDTQYF. The CDR3 DNA follows: TGCGCCAGCAGAAGCGGGGGGCCGATAACAGATACGCAGTATTTT. The whole variable domain, remainder taken from reference TRBV5-1 and TRBJ2-3, is KAGVTQTPRYLIKTRGQQVTLSCSPISGHRSVSWYQQTPGQGLQFLFEYFSETQRNKGNFPGRFSGRQFSNSRSEMNVSTLELGDSALYLCASRSGGPITDTQYFGPGTRLTVL.

Comments on this clone: The sample carries other DNA sequences with the same CDR3. The chain combines TRBV6-1 with TRBJ1-3, with 8 bases fitting TRBD1. CDR3 length: 15 residues. V shed 5 bases and J 7 bases; nucleotides not matched to a gene: 10. Germline values: CDR1 MNHNS, CDR2 SASEGT. The CDR3 DNA is TGTGCCAGCAGTCTACAGGACAGGGAGGGGAACACCATATATTTT. This sequence encodes CASSLQDREGNTIYF.

The chain is built from TRBV10-3 and TRBJ2-7, with TRBD2 identical over 11 bases. The CDR3 extends over 18 amino acids. The J segment lost 3 bases and the V segment lost 2 bases, leaving 12 bases of the junction unmatched. Germline assignment: CDR1 ENHRY and CDR2 SYGVKD. CDR3 DNA sequence: TGTGCCATCAGTGAGAGAGGGCTAGCGGGGGGAACCAACTACGAGCAGTACTTC. As protein: CAISERGLAGGTNYEQYF.

The chain employs TRBV6-6 and TRBJ2-5, with no clear D. V was cut by 0 bases and J by 0 bases, with 5 bases left in between. The germline CDR1 and CDR2 sequences are MNHNY and SVGAGI (reference sequence). CDR3 length: 14 amino acids. CDR3 in DNA: TGTGCCAGCAGTTACTCTTGGTACCAAGAGACCCAGTACTTC. Translated: CASSYSWYQETQYF.

The rearrangement uses TRBV6-1 and TRBJ1-1, with no clear D. The ends were cut back, 2 bases at V and 2 bases at J, with 12 bases in the middle. The CDR3 has 15 residues. CDR1 MNHNS and CDR2 SASEGT come from the germline V gene. CDR3 sequence: CASSEWGTPNTEAFF. The DNA of the CDR3 is TGTGCCAGCAGTGAATGGGGTACGCCAAACACTGAAGCTTTCTTT.